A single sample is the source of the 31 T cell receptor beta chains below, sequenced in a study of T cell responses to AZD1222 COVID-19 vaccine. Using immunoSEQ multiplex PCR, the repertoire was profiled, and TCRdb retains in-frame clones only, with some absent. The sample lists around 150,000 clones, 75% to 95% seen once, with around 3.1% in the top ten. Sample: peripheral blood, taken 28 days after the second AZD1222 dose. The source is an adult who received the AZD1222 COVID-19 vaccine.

CDR3 nucleotides: TGCAGTGCTAATCGAGAAGAGACCCAGTACTTC. Protein product: CSANREETQYF. This rearrangement joins TRBV20-1 to TRBJ2-5, with D uncertain. Germline lookup yields CDR1 DFQATT and CDR2 SNEGSKA (reference sequence). The CDR3 loop spans 11 amino acids. Between the trimmed V and J ends, which lost 4 bases and 3 bases, there was a span of 6 bases.

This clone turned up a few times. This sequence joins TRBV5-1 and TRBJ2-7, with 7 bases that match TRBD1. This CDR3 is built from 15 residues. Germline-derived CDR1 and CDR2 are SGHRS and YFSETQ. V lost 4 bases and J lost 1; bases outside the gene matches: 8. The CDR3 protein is CASSPDRETSYEQYF. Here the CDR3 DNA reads TGCGCCAGCAGCCCCGACAGGGAAACGTCCTACGAGCAGTACTTC.

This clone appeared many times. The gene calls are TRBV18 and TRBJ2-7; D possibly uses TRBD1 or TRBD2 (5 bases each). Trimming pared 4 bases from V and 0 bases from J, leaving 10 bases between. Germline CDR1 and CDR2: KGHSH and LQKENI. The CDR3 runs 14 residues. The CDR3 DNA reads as TGTGCCAGCTCACTCCGGGACGACTCCTACGAGCAGTACTTC. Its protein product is CASSLRDDSYEQYF.

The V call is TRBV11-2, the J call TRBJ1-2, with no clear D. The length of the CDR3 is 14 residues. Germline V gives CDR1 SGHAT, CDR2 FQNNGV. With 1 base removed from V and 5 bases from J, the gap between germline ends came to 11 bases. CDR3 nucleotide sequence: TGTGCCAGCAGCTTAGTGGGCGCGACTTATGGCTACACCTTC. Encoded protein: CASSLVGATYGYTF.

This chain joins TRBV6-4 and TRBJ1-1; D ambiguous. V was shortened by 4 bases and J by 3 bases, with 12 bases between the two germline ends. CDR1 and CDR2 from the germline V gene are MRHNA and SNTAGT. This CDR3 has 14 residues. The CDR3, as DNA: TGTGCCAGCAGTGTGGGGTGGGGTGACACTGAAGCTTTCTTT. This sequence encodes CASSVGWGDTEAFF.

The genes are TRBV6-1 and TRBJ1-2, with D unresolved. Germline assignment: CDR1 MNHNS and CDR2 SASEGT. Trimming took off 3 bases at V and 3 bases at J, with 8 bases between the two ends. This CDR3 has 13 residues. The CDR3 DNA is TGTGCCAGCAGTGATGGTTTTCACTATGGCTACACCTTC. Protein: CASSDGFHYGYTF.

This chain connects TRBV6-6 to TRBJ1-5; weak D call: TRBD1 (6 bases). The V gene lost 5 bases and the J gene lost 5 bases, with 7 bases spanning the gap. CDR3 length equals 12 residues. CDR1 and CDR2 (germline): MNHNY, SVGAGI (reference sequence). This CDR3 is CASSHRDQPQHF. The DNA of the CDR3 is TGTGCCAGCAGTCACAGGGATCAGCCCCAGCATTTT.

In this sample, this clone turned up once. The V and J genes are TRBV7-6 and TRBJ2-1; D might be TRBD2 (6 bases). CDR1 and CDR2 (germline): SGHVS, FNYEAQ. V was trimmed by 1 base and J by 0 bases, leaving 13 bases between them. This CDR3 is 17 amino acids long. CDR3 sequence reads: CASSLVLAERSYNEQFF. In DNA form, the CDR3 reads TGTGCCAGCAGCTTAGTTTTAGCGGAGCGCTCCTACAATGAGCAGTTCTTC.

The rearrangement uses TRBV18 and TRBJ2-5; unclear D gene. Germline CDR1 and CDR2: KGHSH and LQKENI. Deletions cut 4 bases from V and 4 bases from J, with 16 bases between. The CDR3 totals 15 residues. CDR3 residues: CASSQEMFGRETQYF. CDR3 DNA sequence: TGTGCCAGCTCACAAGAGATGTTTGGGCGAGAGACCCAGTACTTC. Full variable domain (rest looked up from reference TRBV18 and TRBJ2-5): NAGVMQNPRHLVRRRGQEARLRCSPMKGHSHVYWYRQLPEEGLKFMVYLQKENIIDESGMPKERFSAEFPKEGPSILRIQQVVRGDSAAYFCASSQEMFGRETQYFGPGTRLLVL.

The CDR3 DNA follows: TGCGCCAGCAGCCAATTGCCCTATCCCGGGACGGCGAACACCGGGGAGCTGTTTTTT. This gives the protein CASSQLPYPGTANTGELFF. The chain recombines TRBV4-1 with TRBJ2-2, with D possibly being TRBD1 or TRBD2 (5 bases each). CDR3 length: 19 residues. CDR1 is MGHRA and CDR2 is YSYEKL in the germline V gene. V was clipped by 2 bases and J by 0 bases, with 19 bases between them.

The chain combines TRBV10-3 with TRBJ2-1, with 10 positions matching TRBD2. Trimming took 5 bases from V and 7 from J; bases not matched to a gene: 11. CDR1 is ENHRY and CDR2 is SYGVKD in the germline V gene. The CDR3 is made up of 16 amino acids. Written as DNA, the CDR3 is TGTGCCATCAGTCTCCAGGGGCTAGCGGGAGTAAATGAGCAGTTCTTC. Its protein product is CAISLQGLAGVNEQFF.

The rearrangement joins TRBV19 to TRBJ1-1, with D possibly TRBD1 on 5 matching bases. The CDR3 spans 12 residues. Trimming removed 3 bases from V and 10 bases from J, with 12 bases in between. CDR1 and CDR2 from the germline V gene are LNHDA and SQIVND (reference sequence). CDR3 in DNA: TGTGCCAGTAGTATTCGAGGGGCGGCAGCTTTCTTT. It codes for CASSIRGAAAFF.

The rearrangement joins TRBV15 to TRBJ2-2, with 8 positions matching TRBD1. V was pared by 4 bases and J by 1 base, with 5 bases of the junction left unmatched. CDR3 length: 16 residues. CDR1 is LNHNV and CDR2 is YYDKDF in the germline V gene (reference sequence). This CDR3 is CATSIPGTGNTGELFF. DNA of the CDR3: TGTGCCACCAGCATTCCTGGGACAGGGAACACCGGGGAGCTGTTTTTT.

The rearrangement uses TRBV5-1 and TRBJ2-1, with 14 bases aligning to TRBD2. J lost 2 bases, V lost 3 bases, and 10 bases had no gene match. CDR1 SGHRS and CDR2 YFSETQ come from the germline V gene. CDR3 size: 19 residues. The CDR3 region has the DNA TGCGCCAGCAGCTCCGGACTAGCGGGAGGCACTAGCACCTACAATGAGCAGTTCTTC. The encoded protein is CASSSGLAGGTSTYNEQFF.

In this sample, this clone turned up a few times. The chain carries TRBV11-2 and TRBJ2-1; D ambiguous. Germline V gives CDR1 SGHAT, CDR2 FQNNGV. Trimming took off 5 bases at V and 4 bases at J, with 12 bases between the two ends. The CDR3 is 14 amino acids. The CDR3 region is CASSLGPKYNEQFF. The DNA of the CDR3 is TGTGCCAGCAGCCTAGGACCCAAATACAATGAGCAGTTCTTC.

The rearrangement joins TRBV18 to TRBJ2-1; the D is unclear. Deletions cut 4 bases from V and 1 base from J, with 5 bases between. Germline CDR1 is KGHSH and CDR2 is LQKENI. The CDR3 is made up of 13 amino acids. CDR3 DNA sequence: TGTGCCAGCTCACTACAGTCCTACAATGAGCAGTTCTTC. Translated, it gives CASSLQSYNEQFF. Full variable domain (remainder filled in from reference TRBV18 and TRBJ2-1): NAGVMQNPRHLVRRRGQEARLRCSPMKGHSHVYWYRQLPEEGLKFMVYLQKENIIDESGMPKERFSAEFPKEGPSILRIQQVVRGDSAAYFCASSLQSYNEQFFGPGTRLTVL.

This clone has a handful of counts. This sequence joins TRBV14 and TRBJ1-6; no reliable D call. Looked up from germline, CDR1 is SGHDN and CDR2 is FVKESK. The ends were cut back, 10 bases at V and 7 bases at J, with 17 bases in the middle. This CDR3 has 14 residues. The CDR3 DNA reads TGTGCCACCTCATCCGACGCGCAGAATTCACCCCTCCACTTT. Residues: CATSSDAQNSPLHF.

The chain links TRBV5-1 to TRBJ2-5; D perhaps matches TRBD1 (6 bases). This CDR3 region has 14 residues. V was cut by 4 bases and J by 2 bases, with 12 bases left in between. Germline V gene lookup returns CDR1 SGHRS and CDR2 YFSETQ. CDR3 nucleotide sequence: TGCGCCAGCAGCCCCGGGACAACTCAAGAGACCCAGTACTTC. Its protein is CASSPGTTQETQYF.

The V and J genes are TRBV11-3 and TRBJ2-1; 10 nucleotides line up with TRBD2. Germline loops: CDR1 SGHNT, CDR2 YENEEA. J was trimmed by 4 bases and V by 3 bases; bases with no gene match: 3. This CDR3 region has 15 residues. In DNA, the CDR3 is TGTGCCAGCAGCTTTGGACTAGCGGATTACAATGAGCAGTTCTTC. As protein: CASSFGLADYNEQFF.

The CDR3 coding sequence is TGTGCCAGCAGCTTAGTCCAGAGTATCGGCTACGAGCAGTACTTC. This codes for CASSLVQSIGYEQYF. The chain is built from TRBV11-2 and TRBJ2-7, with no clear D. The CDR3 runs 15 residues. The ends were cut back, 1 base at V and 3 bases at J, with 13 bases in the middle. The germline gives CDR1 SGHAT, CDR2 FQNNGV.

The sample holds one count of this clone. CDR3 DNA: TGTGCCAGCAGTCATACGGCGGGGGCCCTCGATACGCAGTATTTT. Amino acids: CASSHTAGALDTQYF. V is TRBV6-4 and J is TRBJ2-3; maybe TRBD2 (7 bases). Trimming took off 5 bases at V and 6 bases at J, with 18 bases between the two ends. This CDR3 contains 15 residues. Germline loops: CDR1 MRHNA, CDR2 SNTAGT.

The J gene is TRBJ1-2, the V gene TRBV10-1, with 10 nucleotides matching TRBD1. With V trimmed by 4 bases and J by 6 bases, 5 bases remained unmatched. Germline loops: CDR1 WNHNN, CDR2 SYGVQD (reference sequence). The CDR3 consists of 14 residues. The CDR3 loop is CASSAQTGGDGYTF. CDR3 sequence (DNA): TGCGCCAGCAGTGCCCAGACAGGGGGCGATGGCTACACCTTC.

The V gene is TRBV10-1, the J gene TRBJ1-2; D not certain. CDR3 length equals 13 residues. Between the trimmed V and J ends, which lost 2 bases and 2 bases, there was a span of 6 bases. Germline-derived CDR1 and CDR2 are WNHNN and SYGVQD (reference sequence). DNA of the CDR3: TGCGCCAGCAGTGAGGCAGCAAACTATGGCTACACCTTC. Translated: CASSEAANYGYTF.

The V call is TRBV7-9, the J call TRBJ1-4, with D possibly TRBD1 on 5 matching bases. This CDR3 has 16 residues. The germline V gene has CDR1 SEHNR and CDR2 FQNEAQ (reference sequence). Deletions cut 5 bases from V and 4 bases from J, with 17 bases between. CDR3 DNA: TGTGCCAGCAGCCGACAGCGGGCCAACCTTAATGAAAAACTGTTTTTT. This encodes CASSRQRANLNEKLFF.

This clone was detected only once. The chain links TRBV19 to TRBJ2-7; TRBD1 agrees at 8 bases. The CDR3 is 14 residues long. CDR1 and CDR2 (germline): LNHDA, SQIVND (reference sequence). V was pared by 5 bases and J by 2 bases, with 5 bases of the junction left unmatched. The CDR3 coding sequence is TGTGCCAGTAGTGAGGGGACAGGAACCTACGAGCAGTACTTC. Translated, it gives CASSEGTGTYEQYF.

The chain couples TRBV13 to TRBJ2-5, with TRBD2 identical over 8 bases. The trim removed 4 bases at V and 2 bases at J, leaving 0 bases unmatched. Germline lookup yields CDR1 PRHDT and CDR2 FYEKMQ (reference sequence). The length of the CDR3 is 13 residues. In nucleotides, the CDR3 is TGTGCCAGCAGCTCTAGCGGGCAAGAGACCCAGTACTTC. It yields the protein CASSSSGQETQYF.

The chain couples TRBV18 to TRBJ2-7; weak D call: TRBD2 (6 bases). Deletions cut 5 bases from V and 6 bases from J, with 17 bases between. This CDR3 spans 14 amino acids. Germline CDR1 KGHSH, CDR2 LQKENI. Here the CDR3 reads CASSVAELLVEQYF. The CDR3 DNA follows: TGTGCCAGCTCAGTAGCGGAGCTGCTGGTCGAGCAGTACTTC. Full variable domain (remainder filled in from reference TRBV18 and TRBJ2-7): NAGVMQNPRHLVRRRGQEARLRCSPMKGHSHVYWYRQLPEEGLKFMVYLQKENIIDESGMPKERFSAEFPKEGPSILRIQQVVRGDSAAYFCASSVAELLVEQYFGPGTRLTVT.

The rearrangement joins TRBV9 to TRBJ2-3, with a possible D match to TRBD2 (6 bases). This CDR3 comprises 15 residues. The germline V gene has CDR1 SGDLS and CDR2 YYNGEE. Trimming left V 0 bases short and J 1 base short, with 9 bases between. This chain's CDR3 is CASSVGGTRTDTQYF. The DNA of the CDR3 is TGTGCCAGCAGCGTAGGCGGGACCCGCACAGATACGCAGTATTTT.

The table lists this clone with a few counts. CDR3 DNA: TGTGCCAGCAGTTTGGGGTGGAAGGTCAATGAGCAGTTCTTC. Amino acids: CASSLGWKVNEQFF. The rearrangement joins TRBV27 to TRBJ2-1; D is unresolved. Germline CDR1 MNHEY, CDR2 SMNVEV (reference sequence). The CDR3 sequence is 14 residues long. The V end was cut by 3 bases, the J end by 6 bases, with 12 bases between.

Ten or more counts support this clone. The CDR3 sequence: CASSPYGPNEKLFF. The CDR3 DNA is TGTGCCAGCAGTCCCTATGGCCCTAATGAAAAACTGTTTTTT. This chain joins TRBV11-2 and TRBJ1-4; no clear D. This CDR3 has 14 amino acids. Germline CDR1 is SGHAT and CDR2 is FQNNGV. V was shortened by 6 bases and J by 3 bases, with 11 bases between the two germline ends.

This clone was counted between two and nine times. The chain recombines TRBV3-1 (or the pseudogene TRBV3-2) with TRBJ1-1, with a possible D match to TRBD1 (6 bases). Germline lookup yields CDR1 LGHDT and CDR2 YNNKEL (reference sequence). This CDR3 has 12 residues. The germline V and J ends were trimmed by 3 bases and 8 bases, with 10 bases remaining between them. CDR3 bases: TGTGCCAGCAGCCAGGGGGCCCGGGAAGCTTTCTTT. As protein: CASSQGAREAFF.